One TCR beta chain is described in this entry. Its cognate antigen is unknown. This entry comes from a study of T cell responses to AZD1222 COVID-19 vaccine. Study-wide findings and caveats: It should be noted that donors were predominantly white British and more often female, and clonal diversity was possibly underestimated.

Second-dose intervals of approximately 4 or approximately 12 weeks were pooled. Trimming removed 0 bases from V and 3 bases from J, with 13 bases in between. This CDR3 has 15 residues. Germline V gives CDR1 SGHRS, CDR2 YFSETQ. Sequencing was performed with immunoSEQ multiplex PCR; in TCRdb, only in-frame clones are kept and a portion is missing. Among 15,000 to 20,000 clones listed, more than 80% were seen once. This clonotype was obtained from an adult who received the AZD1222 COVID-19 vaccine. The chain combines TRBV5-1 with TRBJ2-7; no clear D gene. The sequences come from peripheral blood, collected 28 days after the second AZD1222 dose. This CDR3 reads CASSLAPGQSYEQYF. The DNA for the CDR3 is TGCGCCAGCAGCTTGGCCCCGGGCCAGAGCTACGAGCAGTACTTC.